A selection of T cell receptor beta chains follows, all from one sample in a study of cytomegalovirus exposure and HLA in healthy donors. The method was immunoSEQ multiplex PCR; TCRdb's version includes in-frame clones alone and lacks a portion of them. Of roughly 250,000 clones in the sample, 80% to 90% are singletons; the top ten hold 2.6%. Sequencing was performed on PBMCs. The origin of the receptors is a man between 18 and 35 years old in good health and CMV-seronegative. Each CDR3 is given with its conserved first and last residue. A D gene is named only where the DNA matches it firmly. Rows may omit the clone size; those that give it use once, few, many or a size class.

j_gene,v_gene,d_gene,abundance,CDR3nt,CDR3aa
TRBJ1-2,TRBV5-1,TRBD1,.,TGCGCCAGCAGCTTGTGGGGAGACAGGGCCTCTGGCTACACCTTC,CASSLWGDRASGYTF
TRBJ2-1,TRBV30,TRBD2,.,TGTGCCTGGAGTGTAGAGGAGGGACTAGTCTCCTACAATGAGCAGTTCTTC,CAWSVEEGLVSYNEQFF
TRBJ2-7,TRBV27,.,.,TGTGCCAGCAGTTTATCCCGGGGACAATTGTACGAGCAGTACTTC,CASSLSRGQLYEQYF
TRBJ2-7,TRBV7-7,TRBD1,once,TGTGCCAGCAGCTCTGGACAGGGGGTAGGCTACGAGCAGTACTTC,CASSSGQGVGYEQYF
TRBJ2-3,TRBV2,.,.,TGTGCCAGCAGGAGTAGCTTTCTTAAGGATACGCAGTATTTT,CASRSSFLKDTQYF
TRBJ1-1,TRBV27,.,.,TGTGCCAGCAGTTTTCAACTAAACACTGAAGCTTTCTTT,CASSFQLNTEAFF
TRBJ1-2,TRBV7-6,TRBD1,few,TGTGCCAGCAGCAAAGGGGACAGGGAGCCTTATGGCTACACCTTC,CASSKGDREPYGYTF
TRBJ2-3,TRBV9,.,.,TGTGCCAGCAGCGCCCTACAAGAGGCTGATACGCAGTATTTT,CASSALQEADTQYF
TRBJ2-1,TRBV7-2,TRBD2,.,TGTGCCAGCAATGCGGGACTAGCGGGGGCCGAGCAGTTCTTC,CASNAGLAGAEQFF
TRBJ2-2,TRBV5-4,TRBD1,.,TGTGCCAGCAGCCTCCCGGGACAGGGGGTCACCGGGGAGCTGTTTTTT,CASSLPGQGVTGELFF
TRBJ2-1,TRBV5-3,.,.,TGTGCCAGAAGCTTTATCCAGCGGGTTAGCTCCTACAATGAGCAGTTCTTC,CARSFIQRVSSYNEQFF
TRBJ2-5,TRBV10-3,TRBD2,.,TGTGCCATCGGGACTAGCGGGGCGGAAGAGACCCAGTACTTC,CAIGTSGAEETQYF
TRBJ2-7,TRBV6-5,TRBD2,once,TGTGCCAGCAGTTACTCAAGAGCGGGGTCCTCCTACGAGCAGTACTTC,CASSYSRAGSSYEQYF
TRBJ2-2,TRBV2,.,many,TGTGCCAGCCGCCGGACCGGGGAGCTGTTTTTT,CASRRTGELFF
TRBJ2-3,TRBV7-2,.,.,TGTGCCAGCAGCTTTTCGCAGGGAGATACGCAGTATTTT,CASSFSQGDTQYF
TRBJ2-1,TRBV7-2,TRBD2,.,TGTGCCAGCAGCTTGACGACTAGCGGGAGAATTGTAGAGCAGTTCTTC,CASSLTTSGRIVEQFF
TRBJ1-2,TRBV28,.,.,TGTGCCAGCAGTTTAACTCTATATGGCTACACCTTC,CASSLTLYGYTF
TRBJ2-7,TRBV18,TRBD2,.,TGTGCCAGCTCGCAGCAGGGGACTAGCGGATTTTACGAGCAGTACTTC,CASSQQGTSGFYEQYF
TRBJ2-7,TRBV4-3,TRBD2,.,TGCGCCAGCAGCCAGGGACTAGCGACTACCTACGAGCAGTACTTC,CASSQGLATTYEQYF
TRBJ2-1,TRBV7-2,.,.,TGTGCCAGCAGCTTAGGTCTGGGCCCCTACAATGAGCAGTTCTTC,CASSLGLGPYNEQFF
TRBJ2-6,TRBV29-1,.,.,TGCAGCGTTTATTTTGGGACAGCCAACGTCCTGACTTTC,CSVYFGTANVLTF
TRBJ2-1,TRBV11-2,TRBD2,.,TGTGCCAGCAGCTTAGGGAGGGCCCGGGGGGATGAGCAGTTCTTC,CASSLGRARGDEQFF
TRBJ1-2,TRBV10-3,.,.,TGTGCCATCAGTGAGTCGAGCAGGGAAGCTAACTATGGCTACACCTTC,CAISESSREANYGYTF
TRBJ2-3,TRBV2,.,.,TGTGCCAGCAGTGAGGTTAGCGCGCAGTATTTT,CASSEVSAQYF
TRBJ2-5,TRBV7-2,.,.,TGTGCCAGCAGCTACGACGGGAGAAAAGAGACCCAGTACTTC,CASSYDGRKETQYF
TRBJ2-1,TRBV11-2,TRBD2,.,TGTGCCAGCAGCTCGGGACTACTCTACAATGAGCAGTTCTTC,CASSSGLLYNEQFF
TRBJ2-7,TRBV7-2,.,.,TGTGCCAGCAGCATCGACTACAGCTCCTACGAGCAGTACTTC,CASSIDYSSYEQYF
TRBJ2-2,TRBV27,TRBD2,few,TGTGCCAGCAGTTTAGCGGGGGGCACCGGGGAGCTGTTTTTT,CASSLAGGTGELFF